This section outlines one TCR beta chain sequence together with its context. Its antigen is still unknown. TCRdb used MiXCR to reprocess the 5' RACE reads, holding one entry per CDR3 protein. The sample consists of approximately 150,000 distinct CDR3 sequences, approximately 10% of them appearing once. The sample comes from a study of T cells after yellow fever vaccination. Study-wide context: With SMART-Seq v4 Ultra Low Input, the fractions containing low cell numbers were prepared.

General study points: In post-booster samples, most primary-vaccination clones reappeared (approximately 96% CD4, nearly 90% CD8). CD4 and CD8 compartments shared a small share of clonotypes.

The sequence was collected from a man younger than 35 who received the YFV17D yellow fever vaccine. The specimen comprised CD8+ T cells sorted from PBMCs, sampled 45 days after the yellow fever booster vaccination.

The chain's CDR3 is CASSPQGSNQPQHF. The CDR3 nucleotides are TGTGCCAGCTCACCACAGGGGAGCAATCAGCCCCAGCATTTT. The chain joins TRBV18 to TRBJ1-5, with D possibly being TRBD1 (5 bases). Germline V gene lookup returns CDR1 KGHSH and CDR2 LQKENI. The CDR3 runs to 14 residues. Trimming took 1 base from V and 1 from J, leaving 5 bases between them.